The next 13 T cell receptor beta chains were all read from a single sample in a study of T cells in Graves' hyperthyroidism and ophthalmopathy. Researchers took RNA transcripts and amplified the TCR beta CDR3 regions from them. HTBI primers were employed in a first-round RT-PCR of the TCR CDR3. TCRdb used MiXCR to reprocess the multiplex PCR reads, holding one entry per CDR3 protein. Of roughly 290,000 distinct CDR3 sequences in the sample, about 15% were seen once. What was sequenced was blood. The receptor source for this set is a woman in her sixties or seventies with Graves' ophthalmopathy.

V and J are TRBV5-1 and TRBJ2-6; D call uncertain. Trimming took 1 base from V and 5 from J, leaving 10 bases between them. Germline assignment: CDR1 SGHRS and CDR2 YFSETQ. CDR3 length: 15 residues. The CDR3 bases are TGCGCCAGCAGCTTGCAGAGGTTAAGGGCCAACGTCCTGACTTTC. It encodes CASSLQRLRANVLTF.

This clonotype was detected ten times or more. The CDR3, as DNA: TGTGCCAGCAGCTTAGATCCCATGGACTGGGCCCTAAGCGGGCAGTTCTTC. This encodes CASSLDPMDWALSGQFF. The chain carries TRBV11-2 and TRBJ2-1; maybe TRBD2 (5 bases). V gave up 0 bases and J gave up 12 bases, with 24 bases separating them. Per germline, CDR1 SGHAT and CDR2 FQNNGV. This CDR3 spans 17 amino acids.

This chain links TRBV12-3 or TRBV12-4 with TRBJ2-1; D is unresolved. The V end lost 7 bases, the J end lost 4 bases, and 20 bases lay between the germline ends. The CDR3 sequence is 16 residues long. CDR3 DNA sequence: TGTGCCAGCAAATCGGTTAGAGGTACTTCTTACAATGAGCAGTTCTTC. It translates to CASKSVRGTSYNEQFF.

This clonotype was seen at least ten times. The CDR3 sequence is CSATDRVGQPQHF. The CDR3 region has the DNA TGCAGTGCAACGGACAGGGTTGGTCAGCCCCAGCATTTT. The chain has TRBV20-1 and TRBJ1-5; TRBD1 aligns across 8 bases. Germline V gene data show CDR1 as DFQATT and CDR2 as SNEGSKA (reference sequence). With V trimmed by 6 bases and J by 6 bases, 7 bases remained unmatched. This CDR3 has 13 amino acids.

This clonotype was counted a few times. The chain combines TRBV7-9 with TRBJ1-2; 7 bases fit TRBD1. Trimming cost V 2 bases and J 4 bases; bases outside gene matches: 10. The V gene's germline CDR1 is SEHNR and CDR2 FQNEAQ (reference sequence). This CDR3 spans 16 amino acids. DNA for the CDR3: TGTGCCAGCAGCTTAACGGGACAGCCGGACTCCTATGGCTACACCTTC. Its translation: CASSLTGQPDSYGYTF.

The CDR3 loop reads CASSAGGQPQHF. The CDR3 bases are TGTGCCAGCAGCGCAGGGGGCCAGCCCCAGCATTTT. The chain joins TRBV9 to TRBJ1-5; TRBD1 aligns across 8 bases. Germline V gene lookup returns CDR1 SGDLS and CDR2 YYNGEE. Trimming cost V 3 bases and J 7 bases; bases outside gene matches: 0. The length of the CDR3 is 12 residues.

Turning to this clonotype: A much larger clonotype is one base distant, so this may be a read error. The genes are TRBV6-1 and TRBJ1-2; unclear D gene. The V gene's germline CDR1 is MNHNS and CDR2 SASEGT. This CDR3 spans 12 amino acids. The CDR3 here is CASRIRGDGYAF. CDR3 nucleotide sequence: TGTGCCAGCAGGATCCGTGGGGATGGCTACGCCTTC.

This clonotype was detected a few times. The chain joins TRBV5-6 to TRBJ2-7, with D perhaps matching TRBD1 (6 bases). Germline-derived CDR1 and CDR2 are SGHDT and YYEEEE. CDR3 length: 14 amino acids. V was shortened by 3 bases and J by 0 bases, with 10 bases between the two germline ends. The CDR3 region is CASSSTDSSYEQYF. The CDR3 DNA reads TGTGCCAGCAGCTCAACGGACAGCTCCTACGAGCAGTACTTC. The full variable domain, in which reference TRBV5-6 and TRBJ2-7 provide the parts outside the CDR3, is DAGVTQSPTHLIKTRGQQVTLRCSPKSGHDTVSWYQQALGQGPQFIFQYYEEEERQRGNFPDRFSGHQFPNYSSELNVNALLLGDSALYLCASSSTDSSYEQYFGPGTRLTVT.

The V call is TRBV20-1, the J call TRBJ1-2; D remains ambiguous. Trimming shortened V by 4 bases and J by 6 bases, and 9 bases separated the two germline ends. The length of the CDR3 is 11 residues. Germline V gene data show CDR1 as DFQATT and CDR2 as SNEGSKA (reference sequence). CDR3 coding DNA: TGCAGTGCTACCCTTAGGCATGGCTACACCTTC. The encoded protein is CSATLRHGYTF.

This clonotype was detected ten times or more. The CDR3 is CASSERRGDQPQHF. DNA of the CDR3: TGTGCCAGCAGTGAACGGAGGGGGGATCAGCCCCAGCATTTT. J is TRBJ1-5 and V is TRBV6-1, with D perhaps matching TRBD1 (6 bases). V was shortened by 2 bases and J by 5 bases, with 10 bases between the two germline ends. Per germline, CDR1 MNHNS and CDR2 SASEGT. The CDR3 loop spans 14 amino acids.

The table lists this clonotype with many counts. The chain recombines TRBV5-1 with TRBJ2-1; 7 nucleotides align to TRBD1. Germline trimming cut 7 bases from V and 5 bases from J; bases unmatched to any gene: 9. The CDR3 is made up of 14 amino acids. Germline V gene sequence: CDR1 SGHRS, CDR2 YFSETQ. CDR3 in amino acids: CASSTGTANNEQFF. The CDR3 nucleotides are TGCGCCAGCTCTACCGGGACAGCAAACAATGAGCAGTTCTTC.

This clonotype was recorded many times. The CDR3 loop reads CASSLAGAPTDTQYF. The CDR3, as DNA: TGTGCCAGCAGTCTAGCGGGAGCGCCCACAGATACGCAGTATTTT. The chain combines TRBV2 with TRBJ2-3; 10 nucleotides align to TRBD2. V lost 5 bases to trimming and J lost 2 bases; unmatched junction nucleotides: 4. Germline CDR1 and CDR2: SNHLY and FYNNEI. The CDR3 is 15 amino acids.

In its sample, this clonotype was seen a few times. The chain joins TRBV19 to TRBJ1-1; D ambiguous. Germline values: CDR1 LNHDA, CDR2 SQIVND (reference sequence). The V gene lost 2 bases and the J gene lost 1 base, with 5 bases spanning the gap. CDR3 length: 13 amino acids. CDR3 coding DNA: TGTGCCAGTAGTATAAGTAAGAACACTGAAGCTTTCTTT. It is translated as CASSISKNTEAFF.